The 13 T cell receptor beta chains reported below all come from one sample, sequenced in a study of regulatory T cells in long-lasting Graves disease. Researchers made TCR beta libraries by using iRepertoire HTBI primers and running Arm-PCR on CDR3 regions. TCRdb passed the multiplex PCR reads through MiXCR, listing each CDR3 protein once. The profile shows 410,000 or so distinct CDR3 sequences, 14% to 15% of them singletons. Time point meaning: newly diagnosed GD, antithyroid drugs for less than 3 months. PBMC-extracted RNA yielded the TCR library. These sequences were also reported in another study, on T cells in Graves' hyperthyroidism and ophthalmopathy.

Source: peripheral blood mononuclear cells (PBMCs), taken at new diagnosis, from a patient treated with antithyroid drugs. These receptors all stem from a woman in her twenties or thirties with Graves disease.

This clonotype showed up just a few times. CDR3 DNA sequence: TGTGCCAGCAGCGTCGACTTAGGCAGGCTCGCTGGCTACACCTTC. Encoded protein: CASSVDLGRLAGYTF. The V and J genes are TRBV9 and TRBJ1-2; D gene ambiguous. V was trimmed by 2 bases and J by 7 bases, leaving 18 bases between them. There are 15 residues in the CDR3. Germline lookup yields CDR1 SGDLS and CDR2 YYNGEE.

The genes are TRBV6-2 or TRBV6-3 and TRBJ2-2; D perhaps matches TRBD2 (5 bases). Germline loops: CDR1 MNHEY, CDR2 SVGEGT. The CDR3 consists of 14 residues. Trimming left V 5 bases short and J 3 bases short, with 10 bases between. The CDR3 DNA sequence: TGTGCCAGCAGTGAGGGTCCCGACACCGGGGAGCTGTTTTTT. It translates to CASSEGPDTGELFF.

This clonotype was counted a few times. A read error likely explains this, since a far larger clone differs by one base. CDR3 bases: TGTGCCAGCAGCCGGGGGTGGGACTACGAGCAGTTCTTC. Translation: CASSRGWDYEQFF. This sequence joins TRBV9 and TRBJ2-1; 7 bases are a match to TRBD2. From germline, CDR1 is SGDLS and CDR2 YYNGEE. This CDR3 has 13 amino acids. The V segment lost 4 bases and the J segment 10 bases; nucleotides outside the gene matches: 8.

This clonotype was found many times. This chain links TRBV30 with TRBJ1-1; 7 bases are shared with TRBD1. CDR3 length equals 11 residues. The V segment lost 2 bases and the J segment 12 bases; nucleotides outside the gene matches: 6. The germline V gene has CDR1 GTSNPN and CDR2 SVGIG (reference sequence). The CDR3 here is CAWSMTGSPFF. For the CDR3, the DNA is TGTGCCTGGAGTATGACAGGGTCGCCTTTCTTT.

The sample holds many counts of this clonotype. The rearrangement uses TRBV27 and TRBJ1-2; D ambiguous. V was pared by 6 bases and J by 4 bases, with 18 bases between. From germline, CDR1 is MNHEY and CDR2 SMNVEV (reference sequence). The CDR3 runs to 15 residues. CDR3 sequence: CASRRVEGSIYGYTF. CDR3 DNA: TGTGCCAGCAGGCGGGTGGAGGGTTCGATCTATGGCTACACCTTC.

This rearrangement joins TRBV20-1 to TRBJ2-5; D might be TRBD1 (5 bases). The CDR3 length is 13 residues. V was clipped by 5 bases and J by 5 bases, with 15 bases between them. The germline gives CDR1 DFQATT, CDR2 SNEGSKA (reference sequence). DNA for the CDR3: TGCAGTGCTCCCTTGGGGCCCCCGGAGACCCAGTACTTC. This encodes CSAPLGPPETQYF.

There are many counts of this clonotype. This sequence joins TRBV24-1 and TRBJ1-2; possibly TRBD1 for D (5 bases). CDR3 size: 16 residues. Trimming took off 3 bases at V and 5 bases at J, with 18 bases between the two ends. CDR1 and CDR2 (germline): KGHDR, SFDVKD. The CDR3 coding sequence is TGTGCCACCAGTGATCGGACACCCGGAACGGAGTATGGCTACACCTTC. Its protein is CATSDRTPGTEYGYTF.

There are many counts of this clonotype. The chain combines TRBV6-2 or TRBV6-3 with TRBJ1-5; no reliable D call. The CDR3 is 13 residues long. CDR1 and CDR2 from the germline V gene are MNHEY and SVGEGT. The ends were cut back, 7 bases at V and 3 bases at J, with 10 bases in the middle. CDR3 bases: TGTGCCAGCAAACACATTACCAATCAGCCCCAGCATTTT. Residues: CASKHITNQPQHF.

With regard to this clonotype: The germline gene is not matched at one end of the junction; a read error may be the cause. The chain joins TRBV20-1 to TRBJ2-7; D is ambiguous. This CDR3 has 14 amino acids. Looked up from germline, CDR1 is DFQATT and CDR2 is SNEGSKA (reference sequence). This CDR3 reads CSARDPQSRAERYF. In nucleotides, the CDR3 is TGCAGTGCTAGAGATCCCCAGAGTCGGGCCGAGCGGTACTTC.

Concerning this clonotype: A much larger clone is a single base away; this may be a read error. This CDR3 is CASSNQNWDRGSYTF. CDR3 sequence (DNA): TGTGCCAGCAGTAACCAGAATTGGGACAGGGGTAGCTACACCTTC. J is TRBJ1-2 and V is TRBV28, with 10 bases that match TRBD1. The CDR3 is made up of 15 amino acids. Germline-derived CDR1 and CDR2 are MDHEN and SYDVKM. After removal of 5 bases from V and 9 bases from J, the junction contained 12 bases not matched to a gene.

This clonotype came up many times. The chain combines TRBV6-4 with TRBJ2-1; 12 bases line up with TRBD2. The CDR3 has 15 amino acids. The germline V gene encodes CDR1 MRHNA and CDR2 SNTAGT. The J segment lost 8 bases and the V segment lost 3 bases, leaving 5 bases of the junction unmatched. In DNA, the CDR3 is TGTGCCAGCAGTGAGGGACTAGCGGGTTTGGATGAGCAGTTCTTC. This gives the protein CASSEGLAGLDEQFF.

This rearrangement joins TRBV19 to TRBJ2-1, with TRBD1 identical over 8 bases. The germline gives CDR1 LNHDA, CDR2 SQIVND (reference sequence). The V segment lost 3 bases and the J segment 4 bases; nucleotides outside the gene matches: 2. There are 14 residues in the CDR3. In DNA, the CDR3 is TGTGCCAGTAGTATGGGACAGGATTACAATGAGCAGTTCTTC. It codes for CASSMGQDYNEQFF.

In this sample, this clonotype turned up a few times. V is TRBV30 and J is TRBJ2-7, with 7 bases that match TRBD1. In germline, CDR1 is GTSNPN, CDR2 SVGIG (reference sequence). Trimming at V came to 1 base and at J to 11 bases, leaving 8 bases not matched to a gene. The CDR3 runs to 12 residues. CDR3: CAWSAQQGLEYF. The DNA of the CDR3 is TGTGCCTGGAGTGCACAACAGGGGTTGGAGTACTTC.